This T cell receptor beta chain was captured in a study of T cell responses to AZD1222 COVID-19 vaccine. Broader study findings: Donors were mostly white British, more females; clonal diversity possibly underestimated.

Produced via immunoSEQ multiplex PCR; TCRdb's table is partial and in-frame only. The sample includes 110,000 to 150,000 clones, 75% to 90% of them seen just once. Points on this clone: Its antigen is unidentified.

This material consisted of peripheral blood, taken on day 0 of AZD1222 vaccination. The clonotype originates from an adult in good health.

The CDR3 protein is CASSSGLAGVAFF. The DNA for the CDR3 is TGTGCCAGCAGTTCCGGACTAGCGGGAGTGGCGTTCTTC. The chain has TRBV12-3 or TRBV12-4 and TRBJ2-1, with 13 nucleotides matching TRBD2. The CDR3 extends over 13 amino acids. Losses at the gene ends were 4 bases for V and 15 bases for J; bases not matched to a gene: 6.